This section outlines one T cell receptor beta chain sequence together with its context. Its antigen is unidentified. TCRdb independently ran MiXCR on the 5' RACE reads; one entry per CDR3 protein. The table shows around 83,000 distinct CDR3 sequences, with approximately 23% occurring only once. The CDR3 has 17 residues. CDR1 is MGHRA, CDR2 YSYEKL, per germline. V was clipped by 3 bases and J by 0 bases; unmatched bases: 7. The data were taken from a study of T-cell memory formation after mild COVID-19. Study-wide results and caveats: That cross-reactive memory joined was suggested by some responding clones appearing in pre-infection memory. The study found balanced CD4/CD8 in clones contracting day 15 to 85 and a CD4+ lean in later expanders.

The rearrangement links TRBV4-1 to TRBJ1-3; TRBD1 matches at 8 bases. Sequences were obtained from PBMCs or a T cell subset sorted from them (not recorded which). This receptor was obtained from a man between 18 and 29 years old who had mild COVID-19 (a few samples of this study predate the infection). Cell type and time point are not known. The DNA of the CDR3 is TGCGCCAGCAGCCATCCTGCGACAGGGGACTCTGGAAACACCATATATTTT. Amino acids: CASSHPATGDSGNTIYF.